This T cell receptor beta chain appears in the sequencing data of a study of metastatic and nonmetastatic thyroid tumors. Turning to the study itself: The study looked at repertoires side by side in blood and in tumor or nodule tissue from malignant and benign thyroid patients.

Whole-study findings and limits: For both blood and tumor, malignant thyroid tumors reportedly showed significantly higher TCR beta diversity than benign nodules did.

This clone has at least ten counts. Antigen unknown. Thyroid surgery was preceded by no treatment in any patient. Authors' data handling: A classifier of distant metastasis in papillary thyroid cancer was built from CDR3 differences (across clinicopathological groups). TCRdb re-called the PCR reads via MiXCR. The V and J calls follow TCRdb's processing rather than the paper's. The sample has about 20,000 clones, about 15% seen once; the top ten hold about 20%. Sequenced: blood. The TCR originated in a female donor with papillary thyroid cancer or a benign thyroid nodule (not recorded which). Some clones in this sample may be carry-over from other donors' samples.

The CDR3 region has the DNA TGTGCCAGCAGCCTGGTTTCGGAGACCCAGTACTTC. This encodes CASSLVSETQYF. The rearrangement uses TRBV11-2 and TRBJ2-5; no firm D call. This CDR3 is built from 12 residues. V was pared by 5 bases and J by 5 bases, with 9 bases between. CDR1 and CDR2 from the germline V gene are SGHAT and FQNNGV.